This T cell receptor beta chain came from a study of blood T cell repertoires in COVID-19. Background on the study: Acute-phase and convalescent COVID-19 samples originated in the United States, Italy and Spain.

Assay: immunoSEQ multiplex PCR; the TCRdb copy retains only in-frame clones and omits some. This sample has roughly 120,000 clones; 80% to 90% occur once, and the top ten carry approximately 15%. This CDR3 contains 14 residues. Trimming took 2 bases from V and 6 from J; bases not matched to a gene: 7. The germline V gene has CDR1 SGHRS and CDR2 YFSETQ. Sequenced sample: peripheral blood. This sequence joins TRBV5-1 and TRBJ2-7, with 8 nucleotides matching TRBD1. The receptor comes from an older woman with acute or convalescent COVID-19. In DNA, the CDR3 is TGCGCCAGCAGCTTAAGTACACAGGGGGGCGAGCAGTACTTC. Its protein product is CASSLSTQGGEQYF.